This T cell receptor (beta chain) was identified in a study of T cell responses to AZD1222 COVID-19 vaccine. Broader study findings: Baseline testing showed seropositivity in only 5 or 6 AZD1222 recipients. It should be noted that donors were predominantly white British and more often female, and clonal diversity was possibly underestimated. The study reported that nearly half of spike-specific TCRs target unmutated variant regions.

Regarding this clone: Its target is unknown.

Germline-derived CDR1 and CDR2 are SGHNT and YENEEA. V dropped 5 bases and J dropped 0 bases, with 19 bases sitting between them. The CDR3 extends over 17 amino acids. Assay used: immunoSEQ multiplex PCR; TCRdb lists only in-frame clones, some missing. The table shows fewer than 120,000 clones, with about 87% occurring only once. The genes are TRBV11-3 and TRBJ1-1, with a tentative D call TRBD1 (5 bases). This clonotype was sampled from an adult who received the AZD1222 COVID-19 vaccine. The sequencing here drew on peripheral blood, taken 28 days after the second AZD1222 dose. The CDR3 spells CASSPRSQGSMNTEAFF. CDR3 sequence (DNA): TGTGCCAGCAGCCCCCGGAGTCAGGGATCAATGAACACTGAAGCTTTCTTT.